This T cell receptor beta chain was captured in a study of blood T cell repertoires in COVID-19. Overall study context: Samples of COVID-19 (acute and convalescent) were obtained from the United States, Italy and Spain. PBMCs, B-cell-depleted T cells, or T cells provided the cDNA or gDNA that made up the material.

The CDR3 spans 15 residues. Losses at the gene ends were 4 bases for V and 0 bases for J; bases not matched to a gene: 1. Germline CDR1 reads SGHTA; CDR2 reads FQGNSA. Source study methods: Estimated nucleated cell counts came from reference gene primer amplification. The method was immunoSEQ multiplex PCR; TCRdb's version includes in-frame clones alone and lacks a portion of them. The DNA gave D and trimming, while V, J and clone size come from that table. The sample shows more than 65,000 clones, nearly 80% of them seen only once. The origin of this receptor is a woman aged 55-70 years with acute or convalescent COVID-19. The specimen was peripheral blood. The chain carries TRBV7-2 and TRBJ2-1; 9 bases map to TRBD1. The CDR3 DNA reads TGTGCCAGCAGCTCGACAGGGGGCTCCTACAATGAGCAGTTCTTC. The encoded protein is CASSSTGGSYNEQFF.